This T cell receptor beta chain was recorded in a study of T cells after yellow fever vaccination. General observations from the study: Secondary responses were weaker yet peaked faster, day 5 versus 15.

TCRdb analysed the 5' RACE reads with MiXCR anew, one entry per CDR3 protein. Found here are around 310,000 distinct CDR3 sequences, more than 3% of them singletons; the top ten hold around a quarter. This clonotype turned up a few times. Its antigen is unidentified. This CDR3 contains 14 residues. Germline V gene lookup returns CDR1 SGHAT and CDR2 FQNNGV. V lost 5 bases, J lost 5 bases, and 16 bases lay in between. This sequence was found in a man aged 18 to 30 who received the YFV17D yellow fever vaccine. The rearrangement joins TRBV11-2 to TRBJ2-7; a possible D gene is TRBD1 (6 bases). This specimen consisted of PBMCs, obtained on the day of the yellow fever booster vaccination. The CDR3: CASSPAATGHEQYF. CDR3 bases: TGTGCCAGCAGCCCCGCGGCAACAGGGCACGAGCAGTACTTC.